Listed below are T cell receptor beta chains from one sample, sequenced in a study of cytomegalovirus exposure and HLA in healthy donors. Assay used: immunoSEQ multiplex PCR; TCRdb lists only in-frame clones, some missing. The sample holds about 110,000 clones, about two thirds seen once. The sequencing input was PBMCs. The receptors originated from a boy under 18 in good health and CMV-seronegative. Each CDR3 is given with its conserved first and last residue. The D gene is left open where the match is weak. Clone size, where shown, is once, few, many, or a class for clones that have expanded.

TRBJ2-7	TRBV4-3	NA	15	NA	TGCGCCAGCAGCCAAGGCGAAGGGGGGGGCTACGAGCAGTACTTC	CASSQGEGGGYEQYF
TRBJ2-3	TRBV14	NA	18	NA	TGTGCCAGCAGCCTGATCAATGGAGGGTCGAATTTTGTAGATACGCAGTATTTT	CASSLINGGSNFVDTQYF
TRBJ2-2	TRBV12-5	TRBD1	14	NA	TGTGCTAGTGGCGACGACAGGGGGACCGGGGAGCTGTTTTTT	CASGDDRGTGELFF
TRBJ2-3	TRBV9	TRBD2	15	NA	TGTGCCAGCAGCGCAATAGCGGGAGGGGCAGATACGCAGTATTTT	CASSAIAGGADTQYF
TRBJ2-3	TRBV5-4	NA	13	once	TGTGCCAGCAGCCTGGACTTCACAGATACGCAGTATTTT	CASSLDFTDTQYF
TRBJ1-1	TRBV6-6	TRBD1	14	NA	TGTGCCAGCAGTTATCGACAGGGGGACACTGAAGCTTTCTTT	CASSYRQGDTEAFF
TRBJ2-3	TRBV5-1	NA	13	NA	TGCGCCAGCAGCCCGACCCAGGCGGATACGCAGTATTTT	CASSPTQADTQYF
TRBJ2-7	TRBV20-1	NA	11	NA	TGCAGTGCCATTCAGGGATACGAGCAGTACTTC	CSAIQGYEQYF
TRBJ1-4	TRBV11-2	TRBD1	16	NA	TGTGCCAGCAGCTTAGACCAGGGGGGCTTTTGGGAAAAACTGTTTTTT	CASSLDQGGFWEKLFF
TRBJ2-2	TRBV5-1	TRBD2	18	NA	TGCGCCAGCAGCAGGCGGGGACTAGCGGGTACGAACACCGGGGAGCTGTTTTTT	CASSRRGLAGTNTGELFF
TRBJ2-3	TRBV7-2	TRBD2	15	few	TGTGCCAGCAGCCGCTCTAGCGGGGGCACAGATACGCAGTATTTT	CASSRSSGGTDTQYF
TRBJ1-1	TRBV9	NA	16	few	TGTGCCAGCAGCGTAGTCGGCGGATACTTGAACACTGAAGCTTTCTTT	CASSVVGGYLNTEAFF
TRBJ1-1	TRBV5-1	NA	15	NA	TGCGCCAGCAGCTTGGACCCATTGGCGAACACTGAAGCTTTCTTT	CASSLDPLANTEAFF
TRBJ2-7	TRBV30	NA	14	once	TGTGCCTGGAGTGTAACCGGGATCCCCTACGAGCAGTACTTC	CAWSVTGIPYEQYF
TRBJ1-2	TRBV30	TRBD1	13	NA	TGTGCCTGGAGGTTACAGGGGACCTATGGCTACACCTTC	CAWRLQGTYGYTF
TRBJ2-2	TRBV6-1	TRBD2	14	once	TGTGCCGCCCGGACTAGCGGGAACACCGGGGAGCTGTTTTTT	CAARTSGNTGELFF
TRBJ2-1	TRBV29-1	NA	13	NA	TGCAGCGCCGACAGGTCATGGTCGGATGAGCAGTTCTTC	CSADRSWSDEQFF
TRBJ1-5	TRBV19	NA	15	NA	TGTGCCAGTAGTATAGTCAGTCAGGTCAATCAGCCCCAGCATTTT	CASSIVSQVNQPQHF
TRBJ1-5	TRBV19	NA	14	NA	TGTGCCAGTAGTTGGACAGCAAAGGTTCAGCCCCAGCATTTT	CASSWTAKVQPQHF
TRBJ2-7	TRBV30	TRBD2	14	NA	TGTGCCTGGAGTCCCGGGACTAGCGGGAACGAGCAGTACTTC	CAWSPGTSGNEQYF
TRBJ2-7	TRBV28	NA	15	NA	TGTGCCAGCAGTTTATTCCCACAGAGCTCCTACGAGCAGTACTTC	CASSLFPQSSYEQYF
TRBJ1-4	TRBV13	NA	18	NA	TGTGCCAGCAGCTTAGGCCCACGGGAGGAGGAGGTTAATGAAAAACTGTTTTTT	CASSLGPREEEVNEKLFF
TRBJ1-2	TRBV29-1	TRBD1	13	NA	TGCAGCGCCTGGGACAGGGGGTTCGATGGCTACACCTTC	CSAWDRGFDGYTF
TRBJ1-5	TRBV6-4	NA	14	few	TGTGCCAGCAGTGAGGGACATAGCAATCAGCCCCAGCATTTT	CASSEGHSNQPQHF
TRBJ1-5	TRBV10-3	NA	14	NA	TGTGCCATCAGTGAGTCGGCCCCAAATCAGCCCCAGCATTTT	CAISESAPNQPQHF
TRBJ1-1	TRBV28	TRBD1	15	NA	TGTGCCAGCAGTCAGCAGGGGGTCAGGAGCACTGAAGCTTTCTTT	CASSQQGVRSTEAFF
TRBJ2-7	TRBV18	TRBD1	14	NA	TGTGCCAGCTCACCCGGACAGGGGGCCGACGAGCAGTACTTC	CASSPGQGADEQYF
TRBJ2-7	TRBV5-1	TRBD1	16	NA	TGCGCCAGCAGCCAAGATCCCGGGACAGGCCTCTACGAGCAGTACTTC	CASSQDPGTGLYEQYF
TRBJ2-1	TRBV11-2	TRBD2	16	NA	TGTGCCAGCAGTATCCTCGGACTAGCGGGAAGGGATGAGCAGTTCTTC	CASSILGLAGRDEQFF
TRBJ2-3	TRBV27	NA	15	few	TGTGCCACACGGCCGCTAGCCGGAGGGGCAGATACGCAGTATTTT	CATRPLAGGADTQYF
TRBJ2-1	TRBV5-5	NA	13	once	TGTGCCAGCAGCTTGGATAGCTTTGGTGAGCAGTTCTTC	CASSLDSFGEQFF
TRBJ1-2	TRBV5-6	NA	11	few	TGTGCCAGCAGTCAGGGCTATGGCTACACCTTC	CASSQGYGYTF
TRBJ1-5	TRBV5-4	NA	15	few	TGTGCCAGCAGCCTCGATGGGGGGGCGAATCAGCCCCAGCATTTT	CASSLDGGANQPQHF
TRBJ1-1	TRBV5-1	TRBD1	15	NA	TGCGCCAGCAAAGGACAGGTATTTATGAACACTGAAGCTTTCTTT	CASKGQVFMNTEAFF
TRBJ2-4	TRBV6-6	NA	14	NA	TGTGCCAGCAGTTACTCGGCAGGCGCGTCCATTCAGTACTTC	CASSYSAGASIQYF
TRBJ2-5	TRBV5-6	NA	17	once	TGTGCCAGCAGCTTATCTTGGGCAAGAGATGCCCAAGAGACCCAGTACTTC	CASSLSWARDAQETQYF
TRBJ1-1	TRBV20-1	NA	11	NA	TGCAGCTATTTGCCGGAGGCAGAAGCTTTCTTT	CSYLPEAEAFF
TRBJ1-1	TRBV2	TRBD1	15	NA	TGTGCCAGCAGCCCTAGGACAGGGCTGAACACTGAAGCTTTCTTT	CASSPRTGLNTEAFF
TRBJ2-2	TRBV30	TRBD2	18	NA	TGTGCCTGGAGTGGCCCTAGGGGCGGGAGGGCCTTAACCGGGGAGCTGTTTTTT	CAWSGPRGGRALTGELFF
TRBJ2-1	TRBV5-6	NA	16	NA	TGTGCCAGCAGCGCGCGCCGGACTCCGAGACCCAATGAGCAGTTCTTC	CASSARRTPRPNEQFF
TRBJ2-5	TRBV12-5	TRBD2	15	few	TGTGCTAGTGGTCCCGGGGGACTAGCGGGGCGGGCCCAGTACTTC	CASGPGGLAGRAQYF
TRBJ2-7	TRBV30	TRBD2	14	once	TGTGCCTGGAGTGTACCCGGGAGGAGGAACGAGCAGTACTTC	CAWSVPGRRNEQYF
TRBJ2-1	TRBV5-4	TRBD2	16	NA	TGTGCCAGCAGCTCCGGAGCGGGGGACCCATACAATGAGCAGTTCTTC	CASSSGAGDPYNEQFF
TRBJ2-3	TRBV7-2	NA	16	NA	TGTGCCAGCAGCGAGAGATTGGCGGGTAACACAGATACGCAGTATTTT	CASSERLAGNTDTQYF
TRBJ2-5	TRBV28	TRBD2	15	NA	TGTGCCAGCAGCTCGCGGGGGGGAAAGCAAGAGACCCAGTACTTC	CASSSRGGKQETQYF
TRBJ1-5	TRBV28	TRBD1	15	NA	TGTGCCAGCAGAAAACAGGGGCTTAACAATCAGCCCCAGCATTTT	CASRKQGLNNQPQHF
TRBJ2-3	TRBV18	NA	12	NA	TGTGCCAGCTCACCGTTATCAGATACGCAGTATTTT	CASSPLSDTQYF
TRBJ1-2	TRBV7-9	NA	13	NA	TGTGCCAGCAGCTTAAGCTTAGACTATGGCTACACCTTC	CASSLSLDYGYTF
TRBJ1-6	TRBV28	NA	13	NA	TGTGCCAGCCAAGGACAGCTCCCTTCACCCCTCCACTTT	CASQGQLPSPLHF
TRBJ2-1	TRBV7-2	NA	15	NA	TGTGCCAGCAGGCTTCAGCGGACTCACTCCAATGAGCAGTTCTTC	CASRLQRTHSNEQFF
TRBJ2-7	TRBV2	TRBD1	14	NA	TGTGCCAGCAGTGATCAGGGACAGGGCTACGAGCAGTACTTC	CASSDQGQGYEQYF
TRBJ2-5	TRBV27	NA	14	once	TGTGCCAGCAGTGCCCGACTAGTTCAAGAGACCCAGTACTTC	CASSARLVQETQYF
TRBJ1-1	TRBV4-3	NA	15	NA	TGCGCCAGCAGCCAAGGGCTGGCATCGAACACTGAAGCTTTCTTT	CASSQGLASNTEAFF
TRBJ2-3	TRBV30	NA	15	NA	TGTGCCTGGAGTACGGGGACTGCTTCCACAGATACGCAGTATTTT	CAWSTGTASTDTQYF
TRBJ1-2	TRBV2	NA	14	NA	TGTGCCAGCAGACCGGGACTGCAGAACTATGGCTACACCTTC	CASRPGLQNYGYTF
TRBJ2-7	TRBV10-1	NA	14	NA	TGCGCCAGCAGTGAAAGCCAGGGGCGGTACGAGCAGTACTTC	CASSESQGRYEQYF
TRBJ1-1	TRBV18	NA	13	NA	TGTGCCAGCTCACCCGGATACGACAGGAAAGGATCCTTT	CASSPGYDRKGSF
TRBJ2-3	TRBV11-2	NA	15	NA	TGTGCCAGCAGCTCATTGTTGGAGGGCCGGGATACGCAGTATTTT	CASSSLLEGRDTQYF
TRBJ2-6	TRBV18	NA	16	NA	TGTGCCAGCTCACCAGTGCGGAACTCTGGGGCCAACGTCCTGACTTTC	CASSPVRNSGANVLTF